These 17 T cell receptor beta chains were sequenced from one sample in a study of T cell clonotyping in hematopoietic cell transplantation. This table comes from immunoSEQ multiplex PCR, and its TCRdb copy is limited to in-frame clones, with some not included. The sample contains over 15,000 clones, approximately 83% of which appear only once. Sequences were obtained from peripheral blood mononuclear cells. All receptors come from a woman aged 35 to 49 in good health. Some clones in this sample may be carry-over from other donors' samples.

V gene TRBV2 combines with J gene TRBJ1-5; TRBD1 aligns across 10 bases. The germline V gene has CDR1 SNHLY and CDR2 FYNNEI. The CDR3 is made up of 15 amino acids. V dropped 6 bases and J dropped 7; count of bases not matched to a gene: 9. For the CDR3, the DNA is TGTGCCAGCAGAATACGGACAGGGGGAGGCCAGCCCCAGCATTTT. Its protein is CASRIRTGGGQPQHF.

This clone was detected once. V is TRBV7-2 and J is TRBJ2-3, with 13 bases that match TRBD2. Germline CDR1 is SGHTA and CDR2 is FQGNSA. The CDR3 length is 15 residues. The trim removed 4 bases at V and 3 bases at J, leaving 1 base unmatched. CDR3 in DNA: TGTGCCAGCAGCTCACTAGCGGGGGGGACAGATACGCAGTATTTT. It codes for CASSSLAGGTDTQYF.

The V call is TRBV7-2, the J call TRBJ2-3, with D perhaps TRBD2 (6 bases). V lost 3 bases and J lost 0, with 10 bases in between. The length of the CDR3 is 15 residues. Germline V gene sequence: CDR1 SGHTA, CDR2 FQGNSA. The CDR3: CASSFQRASTDTQYF. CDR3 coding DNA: TGTGCCAGCAGCTTCCAGCGGGCTAGCACAGATACGCAGTATTTT.

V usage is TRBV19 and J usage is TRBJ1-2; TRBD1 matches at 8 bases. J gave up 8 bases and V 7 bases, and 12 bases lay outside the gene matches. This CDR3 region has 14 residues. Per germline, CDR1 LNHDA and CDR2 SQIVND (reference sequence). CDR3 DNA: TGTGCCAGTACCGCCTTGGACAGGGATGGCGGCTACACCTTC. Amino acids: CASTALDRDGGYTF.

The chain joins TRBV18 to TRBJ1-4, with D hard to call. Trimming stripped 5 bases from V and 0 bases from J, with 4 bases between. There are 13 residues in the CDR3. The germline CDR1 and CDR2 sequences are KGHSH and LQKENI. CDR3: CASSVTTNEKLFF. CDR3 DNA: TGTGCCAGCTCAGTTACAACTAATGAAAAACTGTTTTTT.

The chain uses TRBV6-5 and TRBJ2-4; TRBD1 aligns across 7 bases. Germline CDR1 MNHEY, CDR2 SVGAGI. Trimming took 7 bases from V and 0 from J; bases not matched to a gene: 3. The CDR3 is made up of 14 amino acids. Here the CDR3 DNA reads TGTGCCAGCAAACCAGGGGGAGCCAAAAACATTCAGTACTTC. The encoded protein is CASKPGGAKNIQYF.

The CDR3, as DNA: TGTGCCAGCAGCTTAGCTCCTGGCACTGAAGCTTTCTTT. It specifies CASSLAPGTEAFF. The rearrangement joins TRBV7-9 to TRBJ1-1; D remains unclear. Germline V gene lookup returns CDR1 SEHNR and CDR2 FQNEAQ (reference sequence). This CDR3 is built from 13 residues. V lost 0 bases to trimming and J lost 4 bases, with 6 bases between them.

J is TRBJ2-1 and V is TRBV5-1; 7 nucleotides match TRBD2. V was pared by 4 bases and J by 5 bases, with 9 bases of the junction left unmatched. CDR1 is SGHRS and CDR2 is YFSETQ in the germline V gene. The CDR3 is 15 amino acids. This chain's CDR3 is CASSGMGGFNNEQFF. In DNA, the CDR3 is TGCGCCAGCAGCGGGATGGGAGGGTTCAACAATGAGCAGTTCTTC.

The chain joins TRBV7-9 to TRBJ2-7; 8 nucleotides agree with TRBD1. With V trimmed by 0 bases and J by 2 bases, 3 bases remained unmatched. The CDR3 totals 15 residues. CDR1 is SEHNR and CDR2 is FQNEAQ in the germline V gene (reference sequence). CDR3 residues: CASSLARGPTYEQYF. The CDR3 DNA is TGTGCCAGCAGCTTAGCCAGGGGGCCAACCTACGAGCAGTACTTC.

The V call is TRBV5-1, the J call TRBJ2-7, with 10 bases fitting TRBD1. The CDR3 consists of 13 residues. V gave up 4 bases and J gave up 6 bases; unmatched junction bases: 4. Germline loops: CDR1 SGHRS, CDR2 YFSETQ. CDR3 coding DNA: TGCGCCAGCAGCACGACAGGGGGCGGCGAGCAGTACTTC. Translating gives CASSTTGGGEQYF.

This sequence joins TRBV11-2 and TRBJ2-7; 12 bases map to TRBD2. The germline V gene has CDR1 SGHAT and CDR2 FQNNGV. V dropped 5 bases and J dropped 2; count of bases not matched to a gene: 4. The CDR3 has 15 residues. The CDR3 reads CASSLGLAGTYEQYF. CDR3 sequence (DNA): TGTGCCAGCAGCCTCGGACTAGCGGGGACCTACGAGCAGTACTTC.

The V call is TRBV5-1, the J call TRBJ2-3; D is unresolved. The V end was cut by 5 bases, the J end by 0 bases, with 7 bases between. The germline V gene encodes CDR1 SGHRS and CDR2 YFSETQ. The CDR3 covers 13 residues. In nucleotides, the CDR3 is TGCGCCAGCAGGAGGCCGAGCACAGATACGCAGTATTTT. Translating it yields CASRRPSTDTQYF.

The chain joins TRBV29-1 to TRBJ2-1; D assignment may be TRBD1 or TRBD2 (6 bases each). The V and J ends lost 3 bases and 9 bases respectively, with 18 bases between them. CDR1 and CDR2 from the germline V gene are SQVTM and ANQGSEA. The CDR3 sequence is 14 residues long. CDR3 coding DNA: TGCAGCGTTGAGGGAGCTGGAGAGGGGGGTGAGCAGTTCTTC. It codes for CSVEGAGEGGEQFF.

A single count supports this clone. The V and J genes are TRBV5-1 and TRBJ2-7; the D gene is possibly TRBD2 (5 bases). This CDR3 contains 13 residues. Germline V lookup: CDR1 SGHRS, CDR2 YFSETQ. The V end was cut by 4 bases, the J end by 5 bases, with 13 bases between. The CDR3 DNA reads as TGCGCCAGCAGCGAGGACTGGATAGACGAGCAGTACTTC. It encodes CASSEDWIDEQYF.

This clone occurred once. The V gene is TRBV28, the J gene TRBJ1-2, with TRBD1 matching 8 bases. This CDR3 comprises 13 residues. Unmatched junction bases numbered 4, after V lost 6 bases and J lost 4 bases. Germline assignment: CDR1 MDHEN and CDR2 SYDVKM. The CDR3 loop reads CASSGGTGYGYTF. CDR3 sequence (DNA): TGTGCCAGCAGCGGCGGGACAGGCTATGGCTACACCTTC.

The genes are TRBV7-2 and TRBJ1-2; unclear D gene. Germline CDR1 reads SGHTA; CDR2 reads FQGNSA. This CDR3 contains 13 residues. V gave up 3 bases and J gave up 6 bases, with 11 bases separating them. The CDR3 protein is CASSFWGADGYTF. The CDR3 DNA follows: TGTGCCAGCAGCTTTTGGGGAGCGGATGGCTACACCTTC. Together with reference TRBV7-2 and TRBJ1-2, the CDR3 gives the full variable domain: GAGVSQSPSNKVTEKGKDVELRCDPISGHTALYWYRQSLGQGLEFLIYFQGNSAPDKSGLPSDRFSAERTGGSVSTLTIQRTQQEDSAVYLCASSFWGADGYTFGSGTRLTVV.

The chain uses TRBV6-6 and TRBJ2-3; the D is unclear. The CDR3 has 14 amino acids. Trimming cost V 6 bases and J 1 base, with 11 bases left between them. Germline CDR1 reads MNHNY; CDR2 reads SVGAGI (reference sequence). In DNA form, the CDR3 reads TGTGCCAGCAGAGGGTCCCAAGGCACAGATACGCAGTATTTT. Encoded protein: CASRGSQGTDTQYF.